Below, 27 T cell receptor beta chains from the same sample are listed, as sequenced in a study of blood T cell repertoires in COVID-19. Libraries were prepared by immunoSEQ multiplex PCR; TCRdb keeps only in-frame clonotypes and omits some of them. The sample lists 200,000 or so clones, around 87% occurring once. Source material: peripheral blood. These receptors all stem from a man aged 60 to 69 with acute or convalescent COVID-19.

The chain combines TRBV6-1 with TRBJ2-7, with D hard to call. V was trimmed by 0 bases and J by 12 bases, leaving 12 bases between them. CDR3 length equals 12 residues. The germline CDR1 and CDR2 sequences are MNHNS and SASEGT. The CDR3 is CASSEAPNLWYF. As DNA, the CDR3 is TGTGCCAGCAGTGAAGCCCCCAACTTGTGGTACTTC.

The rearrangement joins TRBV5-1 to TRBJ2-1; a weak D match, TRBD1 (6 bases). The CDR3 loop spans 14 amino acids. Per the germline V gene, CDR1 is SGHRS and CDR2 is YFSETQ. V was shortened by 0 bases and J by 6 bases, with 10 bases between the two germline ends. The DNA of the CDR3 is TGCGCCAGCAGCTTGGACGGCAGGGGCAATGAGCAGTTCTTC. Protein product: CASSLDGRGNEQFF.

This sequence joins TRBV6-2 or TRBV6-3 and TRBJ2-5; 9 bases are a match to TRBD1. After removal of 1 base from V and 5 bases from J, the junction contained 5 bases not matched to a gene. The CDR3 has 15 residues. From germline, CDR1 is MNHEY and CDR2 SVGEGT. CDR3 in amino acids: CASSYYRGLEETQYF. CDR3 bases: TGTGCCAGCAGTTACTACAGGGGGCTTGAGGAGACCCAGTACTTC.

This rearrangement joins TRBV7-8 to TRBJ1-3; no clear D. Per the germline V gene, CDR1 is SGHVS and CDR2 is FQNEAQ. With 1 base removed from V and 8 bases from J, the gap between germline ends came to 6 bases. The CDR3 covers 12 residues. Here the CDR3 reads CASSLGVDTIYF. In DNA, the CDR3 is TGTGCCAGCAGCTTAGGCGTGGACACCATATATTTT.

The chain couples TRBV18 to TRBJ1-2; 7 bases are shared with TRBD1. This CDR3 has 15 amino acids. Germline CDR1 is KGHSH and CDR2 is LQKENI. Losses at the gene ends were 5 bases for V and 3 bases for J; bases not matched to a gene: 9. Here the CDR3 reads CASSTREGAYYGYTF. The DNA of the CDR3 is TGTGCCAGCTCAACCCGGGAGGGGGCATACTATGGCTACACCTTC.

V and J are TRBV5-1 and TRBJ2-1, with 10 positions matching TRBD2. This CDR3 is built from 13 residues. CDR1 and CDR2 from the germline V gene are SGHRS and YFSETQ. J lost 10 bases, V lost 4 bases, and 5 bases had no gene match. For the CDR3, the DNA is TGCGCCAGCAGCCCCCCTAGCGGGGGCGAGCAGTTCTTC. Its protein product is CASSPPSGGEQFF.

The rearrangement joins TRBV10-3 to TRBJ2-1; weak D call: TRBD2 (7 bases). The V gene's germline CDR1 is ENHRY and CDR2 SYGVKD. Trimming left V 4 bases short and J 8 bases short, with 18 bases between. This CDR3 region has 15 residues. The CDR3 nucleotides read TGTGCCATCAGTGGCCGGGACTACCCAGGGGATGAGCAGTTCTTC. Amino acids: CAISGRDYPGDEQFF.

The V and J genes are TRBV19 and TRBJ2-2; 7 bases line up with TRBD1. Trimming removed 6 bases from V and 0 bases from J; junction bases left unmatched: 4. The germline CDR1 and CDR2 sequences are LNHDA and SQIVND (reference sequence). The CDR3 has 15 residues. The CDR3 sequence is CASREDRSNTGELFF. The CDR3 DNA sequence: TGTGCCAGTAGGGAGGACAGGTCGAACACCGGGGAGCTGTTTTTT.

V usage is TRBV7-3 and J usage is TRBJ1-6, with 12 bases matching TRBD1. CDR1 is SGHTA, CDR2 FQGTGA, per germline. V was clipped by 5 bases and J by 9 bases; unmatched bases: 5. CDR3 length equals 15 residues. CDR3 region: CASSAGQGAGSPLHF. The CDR3 coding sequence is TGTGCCAGCAGCGCGGGACAGGGGGCTGGTTCACCCCTCCACTTT.

The chain has TRBV7-2 and TRBJ2-1; 7 nucleotides match TRBD2. This CDR3 is 16 amino acids long. CDR1 and CDR2 (germline): SGHTA, FQGNSA. With V trimmed by 1 base and J by 2 bases, 5 bases remained unmatched. The chain's CDR3 is CASSLGSGVTYNEQFF. The CDR3 DNA is TGTGCCAGCAGCTTAGGAAGCGGGGTTACCTACAATGAGCAGTTCTTC.

The chain uses TRBV3-1 (or the pseudogene TRBV3-2) and TRBJ2-7; D not certain. Germline V lookup: CDR1 LGHDT, CDR2 YNNKEL (reference sequence). This CDR3 has 12 residues. V was shortened by 1 base and J by 7 bases, with 8 bases between the two germline ends. This CDR3 reads CASSQGPPEQYF. DNA for the CDR3: TGTGCCAGCAGCCAAGGGCCCCCTGAGCAGTACTTC.

The genes are TRBV25-1 and TRBJ2-2; 9 bases align to TRBD2. The CDR3 covers 17 residues. V dropped 2 bases and J dropped 5; count of bases not matched to a gene: 9. The germline V gene has CDR1 MGHDK and CDR2 SYGVNS. This CDR3 is CASSENEAGGLTGELFF. The CDR3 nucleotides read TGTGCCAGCAGTGAAAACGAAGCGGGGGGCTTAACCGGGGAGCTGTTTTTT.

The CDR3 here is CASSTWIRGADTQYF. In DNA, the CDR3 is TGTGCCAGCAGCACCTGGATCCGCGGCGCAGATACGCAGTATTTT. The chain joins TRBV7-8 to TRBJ2-3; no clear D. The CDR3 runs 15 residues. The V end was cut by 5 bases, the J end by 4 bases, with 16 bases between. Germline V lookup: CDR1 SGHVS, CDR2 FQNEAQ.

The V gene is TRBV28, the J gene TRBJ1-5, with D perhaps matching TRBD1 (5 bases). V was shortened by 3 bases and J by 2 bases, with 8 bases between the two germline ends. CDR1 is MDHEN, CDR2 SYDVKM, per germline. This CDR3 is 14 amino acids long. Here the CDR3 DNA reads TGTGCCAGCAGTTTGTGGGGGGGCAATCAGCCCCAGCATTTT. This translates into CASSLWGGNQPQHF.

The rearrangement uses TRBV19 and TRBJ2-2, with D hard to call. In germline, CDR1 is LNHDA, CDR2 SQIVND (reference sequence). V lost 7 bases, J lost 9 bases, and 15 bases lay in between. The CDR3 totals 13 residues. The CDR3 coding sequence is TGTGCCAGTACGTTAGACGGGTACCGGGAGCTGTTTTTT. It is translated as CASTLDGYRELFF.

The V call is TRBV7-7, the J call TRBJ2-2; TRBD2 aligns across 7 bases. Per the germline V gene, CDR1 is SSHAT and CDR2 is FNYEAQ (reference sequence). With V trimmed by 5 bases and J by 3 bases, 9 bases remained unmatched. The CDR3 runs to 16 residues. The CDR3 loop reads CASSLDPRGDTGELFF. In nucleotides, the CDR3 is TGTGCCAGCAGCCTCGACCCCCGGGGGGACACCGGGGAGCTGTTTTTT.

This chain uses TRBV27 with TRBJ2-6; D is undetermined. Trimming took off 3 bases at V and 0 bases at J, with 12 bases between the two ends. The CDR3 has 17 amino acids. Germline loops: CDR1 MNHEY, CDR2 SMNVEV (reference sequence). The DNA for the CDR3 is TGTGCCAGCAGTTTCCGAACACAGTCCTCTGGGGCCAACGTCCTGACTTTC. This gives the protein CASSFRTQSSGANVLTF. Variable domain in full (rest from reference TRBV27 and TRBJ2-6): EAQVTQNPRYLITVTGKKLTVTCSQNMNHEYMSWYRQDPGLGLRQIYYSMNVEVTDKGDVPEGYKVSRKEKRNFPLILESPSPNQTSLYFCASSFRTQSSGANVLTFGAGSRLTVL.

This chain uses TRBV18 with TRBJ1-4; 10 nucleotides agree with TRBD1. The V gene's germline CDR1 is KGHSH and CDR2 LQKENI. Trimming cost V 0 bases and J 4 bases; bases outside gene matches: 5. CDR3 length equals 17 residues. CDR3: CASSPPRGTGVNEKLFF. The CDR3 coding sequence is TGTGCCAGCTCACCACCGCGAGGGACAGGGGTTAATGAAAAACTGTTTTTT.

The chain recombines TRBV5-4 with TRBJ1-1, with D perhaps TRBD1 (5 bases). The CDR3 has 15 residues. V was pared by 1 base and J by 2 bases, with 12 bases between. Germline CDR1 reads SGHNT; CDR2 reads YYREEE (reference sequence). In DNA form, the CDR3 reads TGTGCCAGCAGCTTGAGACAGAGCTTTAACACTGAAGCTTTCTTT. Translating it yields CASSLRQSFNTEAFF.

The chain joins TRBV6-2 or TRBV6-3 to TRBJ2-5; a possible D gene is TRBD1 (5 bases). V was pared by 5 bases and J by 4 bases, with 14 bases between. The V gene's germline CDR1 is MNHEY and CDR2 SVGEGT. The CDR3 spans 14 residues. CDR3 loop: CASSPVGRVETQYF. The DNA for the CDR3 is TGTGCCAGCAGTCCGGTGGGCAGGGTAGAGACCCAGTACTTC.

As regards this clone: Other nucleotide sequences in the sample specify the same CDR3. V is TRBV3-1 (or the pseudogene TRBV3-2) and J is TRBJ1-2, with D unresolved. Germline V gives CDR1 LGHDT, CDR2 YNNKEL (reference sequence). The V and J ends lost 3 bases and 4 bases respectively, with 12 bases between them. The CDR3 has 14 residues. The CDR3: CASSHGGSPYGYTF. CDR3 DNA sequence: TGTGCCAGCAGCCACGGCGGCAGCCCCTATGGCTACACCTTC.

The chain couples TRBV28 to TRBJ1-2; tentative D call: TRBD1 (6 bases). CDR3 length equals 11 residues. Trimming stripped 6 bases from V and 6 bases from J, with 8 bases between. Per germline, CDR1 MDHEN and CDR2 SYDVKM. The chain's CDR3 is CASSPGDGYTF. The CDR3 nucleotides read TGTGCCAGCAGCCCAGGGGATGGCTACACCTTC.

V and J are TRBV11-2 and TRBJ2-7, with D possibly matching TRBD1 (6 bases). The V gene's germline CDR1 is SGHAT and CDR2 FQNNGV. The CDR3 has 14 residues. V was pared by 3 bases and J by 2 bases, with 11 bases between. The CDR3 is CASSFRQAAYEQYF. The CDR3, as DNA: TGTGCCAGCAGCTTCCGACAGGCCGCCTACGAGCAGTACTTC.

The chain has TRBV19 and TRBJ1-4; perhaps TRBD1 as D (6 bases). Deletions cut 6 bases from V and 1 base from J, with 18 bases between. CDR3 length equals 17 residues. The germline gives CDR1 LNHDA, CDR2 SQIVND (reference sequence). The DNA of the CDR3 is TGTGCCAGTAGGCCGGGTACAGGGTTCCGAACTAATGAAAAACTGTTTTTT. It specifies CASRPGTGFRTNEKLFF.

This chain links TRBV2 with TRBJ1-1, with a possible D match to TRBD1 (6 bases). Germline-derived CDR1 and CDR2 are SNHLY and FYNNEI. The CDR3 runs to 15 residues. With 5 bases removed from V and 2 bases from J, the gap between germline ends came to 15 bases. The CDR3 spells CASSPLTGVNTEAFF. CDR3 nucleotides: TGTGCCAGCAGTCCCCTGACAGGAGTTAACACTGAAGCTTTCTTT.

The chain joins TRBV5-6 to TRBJ1-2; no reliable D call. This CDR3 comprises 16 residues. Deletions cut 4 bases from V and 1 base from J, with 17 bases between. The germline V gene has CDR1 SGHDT and CDR2 YYEEEE. The CDR3 bases are TGTGCCAGCAGCCGTGAGGTGGCGGAGATTAACTATGGCTACACCTTC. It yields the protein CASSREVAEINYGYTF.

For the CDR3, the DNA is TGCGCCAGCAGCCAAGAGGAGCCGTGGGGGGGCGTCCACGAGCAGTACTTC. It codes for CASSQEEPWGGVHEQYF. This chain joins TRBV4-1 and TRBJ2-7; tentative D call: TRBD2 (7 bases). The CDR3 spans 17 residues. Per germline, CDR1 MGHRA and CDR2 YSYEKL. Deletions cut 0 bases from V and 5 bases from J, with 20 bases between.